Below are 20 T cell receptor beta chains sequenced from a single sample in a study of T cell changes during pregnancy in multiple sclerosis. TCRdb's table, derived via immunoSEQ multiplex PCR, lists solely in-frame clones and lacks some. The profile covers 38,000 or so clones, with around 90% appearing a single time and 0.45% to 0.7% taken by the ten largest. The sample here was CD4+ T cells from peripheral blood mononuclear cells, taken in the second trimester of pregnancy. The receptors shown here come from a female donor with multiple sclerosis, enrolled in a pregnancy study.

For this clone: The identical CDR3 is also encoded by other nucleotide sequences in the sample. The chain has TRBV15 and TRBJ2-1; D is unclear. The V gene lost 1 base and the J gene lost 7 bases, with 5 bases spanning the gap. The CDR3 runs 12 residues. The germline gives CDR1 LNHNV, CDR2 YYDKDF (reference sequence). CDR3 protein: CATSRALNEQFF. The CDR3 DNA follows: TGTGCCACCAGCAGAGCTCTAAATGAGCAGTTCTTC.

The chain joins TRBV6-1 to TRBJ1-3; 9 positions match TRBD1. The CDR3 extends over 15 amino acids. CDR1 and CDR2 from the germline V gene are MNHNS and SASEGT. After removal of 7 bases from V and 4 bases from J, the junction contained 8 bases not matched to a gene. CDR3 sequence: CASNLQGARGNTIYF. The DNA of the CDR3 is TGTGCCAGCAACCTACAGGGGGCTAGGGGAAACACCATATATTTT.

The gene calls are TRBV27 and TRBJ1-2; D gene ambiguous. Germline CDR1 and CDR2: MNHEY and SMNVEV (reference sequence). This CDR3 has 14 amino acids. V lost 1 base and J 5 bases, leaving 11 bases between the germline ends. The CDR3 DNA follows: TGTGCCAGCAGTTTATACCCAGGCGTTTATGGCTACACCTTC. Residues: CASSLYPGVYGYTF.

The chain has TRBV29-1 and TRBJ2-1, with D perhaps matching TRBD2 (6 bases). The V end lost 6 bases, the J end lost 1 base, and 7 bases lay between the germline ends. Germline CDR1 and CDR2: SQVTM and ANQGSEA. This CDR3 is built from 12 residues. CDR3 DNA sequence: TGCAGCGTGACTAGTTCCTACAATGAGCAGTTCTTC. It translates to CSVTSSYNEQFF.

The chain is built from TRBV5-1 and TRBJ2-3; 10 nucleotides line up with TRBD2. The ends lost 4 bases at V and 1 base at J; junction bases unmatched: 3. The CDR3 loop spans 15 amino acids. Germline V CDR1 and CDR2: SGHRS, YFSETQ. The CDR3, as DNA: TGCGCCAGCAGCGTCGGGACTAGCGGCACAGATACGCAGTATTTT. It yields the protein CASSVGTSGTDTQYF.

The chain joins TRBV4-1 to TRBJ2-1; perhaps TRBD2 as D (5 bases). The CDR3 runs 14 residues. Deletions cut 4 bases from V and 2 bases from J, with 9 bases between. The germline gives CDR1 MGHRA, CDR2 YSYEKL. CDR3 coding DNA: TGCGCCAGCAGCCCAGCGGAGCCCTACAATGAGCAGTTCTTC. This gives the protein CASSPAEPYNEQFF.

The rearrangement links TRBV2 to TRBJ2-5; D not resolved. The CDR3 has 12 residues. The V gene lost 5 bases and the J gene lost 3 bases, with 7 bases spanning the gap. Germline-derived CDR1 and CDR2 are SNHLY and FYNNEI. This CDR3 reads CASSYIEETQYF. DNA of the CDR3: TGTGCCAGCAGTTACATCGAAGAGACCCAGTACTTC.

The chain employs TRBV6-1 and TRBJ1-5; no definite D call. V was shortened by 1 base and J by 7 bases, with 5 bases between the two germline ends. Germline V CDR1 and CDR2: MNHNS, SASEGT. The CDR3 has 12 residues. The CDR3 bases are TGTGCCAGCAGTGAAGTCCTACAGCCCCAGCATTTT. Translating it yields CASSEVLQPQHF.

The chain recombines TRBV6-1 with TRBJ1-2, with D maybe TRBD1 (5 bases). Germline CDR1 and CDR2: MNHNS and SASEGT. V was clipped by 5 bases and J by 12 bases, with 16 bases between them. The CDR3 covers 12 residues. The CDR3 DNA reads TGTGCCAGCAGTACCCGGGACGGGAGGAACACCTTC. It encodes CASSTRDGRNTF.

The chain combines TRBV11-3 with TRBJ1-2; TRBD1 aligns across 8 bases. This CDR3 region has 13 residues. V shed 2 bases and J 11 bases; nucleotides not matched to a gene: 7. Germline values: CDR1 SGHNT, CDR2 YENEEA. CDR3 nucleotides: TGTGCCAGCAGCTTACCCAGGGGGCGCGGATACACCTTC. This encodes CASSLPRGRGYTF.

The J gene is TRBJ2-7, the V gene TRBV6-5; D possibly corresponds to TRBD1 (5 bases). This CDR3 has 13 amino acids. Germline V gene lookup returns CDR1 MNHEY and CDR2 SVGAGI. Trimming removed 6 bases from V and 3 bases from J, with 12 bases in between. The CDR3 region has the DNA TGTGCCAGCAGCCCGGACAACTTCTACGAGCAGTACTTC. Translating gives CASSPDNFYEQYF.

The CDR3 DNA reads as TGCGCCAGCAGCTTAGTTCCCGGGACAGGGATTTCTGGGGCCAACGTCCTGACTTTC. This translates into CASSLVPGTGISGANVLTF. The chain recombines TRBV5-1 with TRBJ2-6, with 9 bases that match TRBD1. V was pared by 2 bases and J by 1 base, with 10 bases of the junction left unmatched. Germline V gene sequence: CDR1 SGHRS, CDR2 YFSETQ. The CDR3 runs to 19 residues.

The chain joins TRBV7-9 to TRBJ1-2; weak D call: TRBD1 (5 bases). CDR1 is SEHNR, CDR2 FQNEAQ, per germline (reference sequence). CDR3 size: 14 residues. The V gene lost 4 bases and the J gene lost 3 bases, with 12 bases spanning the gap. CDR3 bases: TGTGCCAGCAGCTGGCAGGGTGGCCACTATGGCTACACCTTC. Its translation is CASSWQGGHYGYTF.

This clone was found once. The CDR3 nucleotides are TGTGCCAGCAGCAACAGGGTCACGGATACGCAGTATTTT. As protein: CASSNRVTDTQYF. This sequence joins TRBV2 and TRBJ2-3, with D possibly TRBD1 on 6 matching bases. This CDR3 has 13 amino acids. Germline V CDR1 and CDR2: SNHLY, FYNNEI. The V end was cut by 6 bases, the J end by 6 bases, with 13 bases between.

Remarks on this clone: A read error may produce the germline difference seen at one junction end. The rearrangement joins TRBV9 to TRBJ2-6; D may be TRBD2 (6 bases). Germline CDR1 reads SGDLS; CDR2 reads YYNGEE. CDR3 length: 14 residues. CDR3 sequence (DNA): TGTGCCAGCAGCGTAGGGGTGAACCCGACCCTAGCGTCTTTC. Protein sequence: CASSVGVNPTLASF.

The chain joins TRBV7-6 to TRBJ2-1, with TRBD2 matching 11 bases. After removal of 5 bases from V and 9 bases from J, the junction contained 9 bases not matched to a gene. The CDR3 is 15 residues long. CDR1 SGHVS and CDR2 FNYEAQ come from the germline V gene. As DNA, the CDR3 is TGTGCCAGCAGCCGCGGGGGACTAGCGGACGTTGAGCAGTTCTTC. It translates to CASSRGGLADVEQFF.

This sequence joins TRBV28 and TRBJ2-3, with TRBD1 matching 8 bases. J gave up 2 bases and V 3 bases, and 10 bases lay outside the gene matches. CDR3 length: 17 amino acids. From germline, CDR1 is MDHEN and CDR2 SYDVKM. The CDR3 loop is CASSFSVGTGPTDTQYF. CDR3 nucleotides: TGTGCCAGCAGTTTTAGCGTAGGGACAGGACCCACAGATACGCAGTATTTT.

The CDR3 spells CASSIEQASGYTF. Here the CDR3 DNA reads TGTGCCAGTAGTATTGAACAGGCATCTGGCTACACCTTC. The chain recombines TRBV19 with TRBJ1-2, with D possibly matching TRBD1 (5 bases). The germline gives CDR1 LNHDA, CDR2 SQIVND (reference sequence). The CDR3 runs to 13 residues. Trimming took 3 bases from V and 7 from J, leaving 12 bases between them.

For the CDR3, the DNA is TGTGCCAGCAGGCCGGGAATGACAGGGGTCCTTAATCAGCCCCAGCATTTT. Translating it yields CASRPGMTGVLNQPQHF. V usage is TRBV2 and J usage is TRBJ1-5, with TRBD1 identical over 8 bases. The germline V gene encodes CDR1 SNHLY and CDR2 FYNNEI. J was trimmed by 4 bases and V by 6 bases; bases with no gene match: 14. The CDR3 covers 17 residues.

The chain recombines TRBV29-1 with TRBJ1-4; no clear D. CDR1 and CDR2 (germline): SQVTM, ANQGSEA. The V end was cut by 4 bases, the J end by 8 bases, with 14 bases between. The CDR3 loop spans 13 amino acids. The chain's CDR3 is CSVVREVGEKLFF. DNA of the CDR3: TGCAGCGTTGTTAGGGAGGTAGGGGAAAAACTGTTTTTT.